Below, 17 T cell receptor beta chains from the same sample are listed, as sequenced in a study of blood T cell repertoires in COVID-19. Generated by immunoSEQ multiplex PCR, the TCRdb table keeps only in-frame clones and is missing some. The sample consists of about 180,000 clones, 80% to 90% of them appearing once. Sequences were obtained from peripheral blood. These receptors were taken from a man between 40 and 49 years old with active or convalescent COVID-19.

The rearrangement joins TRBV7-2 to TRBJ1-2, with D tentatively TRBD1 (5 bases). This CDR3 is built from 14 residues. Trimming took 3 bases from V and 5 from J, leaving 13 bases between them. Germline-derived CDR1 and CDR2 are SGHTA and FQGNSA. CDR3 protein: CASSLGGVEYGYTF. The CDR3 DNA reads as TGTGCCAGCAGCTTGGGGGGAGTTGAGTATGGCTACACCTTC.

This chain uses TRBV9 with TRBJ1-1; no reliable D call. The CDR3 contains 14 residues. Germline loops: CDR1 SGDLS, CDR2 YYNGEE. The germline V and J ends were trimmed by 0 bases and 11 bases, with 17 bases remaining between them. The CDR3 coding sequence is TGTGCCAGCAGCGTAGACCCAATAGAGGGTCTGGCTTTCTTT. Its protein is CASSVDPIEGLAFF.

This chain joins TRBV7-9 and TRBJ1-1; tentative D call: TRBD1 (5 bases). V was clipped by 5 bases and J by 8 bases, with 9 bases between them. The germline V gene has CDR1 SEHNR and CDR2 FQNEAQ (reference sequence). The CDR3 is 11 amino acids. The CDR3 reads CASSPGGEAFF. In DNA, the CDR3 is TGTGCCAGCAGCCCCGGGGGGGAAGCTTTCTTT.

This rearrangement joins TRBV7-3 to TRBJ1-1; 8 bases are a match to TRBD1. Germline CDR1 SGHTA, CDR2 FQGTGA. The ends lost 2 bases at V and 6 bases at J; junction bases unmatched: 8. The CDR3 is 15 amino acids. The CDR3 DNA reads TGTGCCAGCAGCTTATTCGGCGACAGGGGATCTGAAGCTTTCTTT. This gives the protein CASSLFGDRGSEAFF.

This sequence joins TRBV5-1 and TRBJ2-3; D is possibly TRBD1 (6 bases). Trimming pared 4 bases from V and 7 bases from J, leaving 19 bases between. Germline values: CDR1 SGHRS, CDR2 YFSETQ. The CDR3 contains 15 residues. The CDR3 DNA is TGCGCCAGCAGCCTAATGCCCACAGGGATGAATACGCAGTATTTT. Translating gives CASSLMPTGMNTQYF. The full variable domain, in which reference TRBV5-1 and TRBJ2-3 provide the parts outside the CDR3, is KAGVTQTPRYLIKTRGQQVTLSCSPISGHRSVSWYQQTPGQGLQFLFEYFSETQRNKGNFPGRFSGRQFSNSRSEMNVSTLELGDSALYLCASSLMPTGMNTQYFGPGTRLTVL.

CDR3 residues: CASSTGQNTGELFF. In DNA, the CDR3 is TGCGCCAGCAGCACTGGACAAAACACCGGGGAGCTGTTTTTT. The chain is built from TRBV5-1 and TRBJ2-2, with D perhaps TRBD1 (5 bases). The CDR3 is 14 residues long. The V gene lost 4 bases and the J gene lost 2 bases, with 9 bases spanning the gap. CDR1 SGHRS and CDR2 YFSETQ come from the germline V gene.

This chain connects TRBV27 to TRBJ1-2; D is possibly TRBD1 (5 bases). The CDR3 has 14 residues. V dropped 1 base and J dropped 7 bases, with 13 bases sitting between them. Germline V gives CDR1 MNHEY, CDR2 SMNVEV (reference sequence). The CDR3 sequence: CASSLYQGGSGYTF. In nucleotides, the CDR3 is TGTGCCAGCAGTTTATATCAGGGTGGCTCTGGCTACACCTTC.

The genes are TRBV7-3 and TRBJ2-2; 9 positions agree with TRBD2. V was pared by 1 base and J by 7 bases, with 13 bases of the junction left unmatched. The CDR3 runs 18 residues. Germline CDR1 is SGHTA and CDR2 is FQGTGA. DNA for the CDR3: TGTGCCAGCAGCTTAAAGGCTAGCGGGGACTTTTCTGGCGGGGAGCTGTTTTTT. It encodes CASSLKASGDFSGGELFF.

The J gene is TRBJ2-1, the V gene TRBV6-4, with 10 bases lining up with TRBD2. Germline V gene data show CDR1 as MRHNA and CDR2 as SNTAGT. V shed 6 bases and J 5 bases; nucleotides not matched to a gene: 10. CDR3 size: 16 residues. This CDR3 is CASSPERGGFDNEQFF. DNA for the CDR3: TGTGCCAGCAGCCCCGAGCGGGGGGGCTTCGACAATGAGCAGTTCTTC.

The V and J genes are TRBV2 and TRBJ1-3; tentatively, D is TRBD1 (5 bases). Deletions cut 10 bases from V and 6 bases from J, with 19 bases between. The CDR3 has 14 amino acids. Per the germline V gene, CDR1 is SNHLY and CDR2 is FYNNEI. The CDR3 loop is CATHRSGDANTIYF. CDR3 in DNA: TGTGCCACCCACAGGTCGGGGGATGCAAACACCATATATTTT.

J is TRBJ1-2 and V is TRBV6-5, with 7 bases fitting TRBD1. From germline, CDR1 is MNHEY and CDR2 SVGAGI. Losses at the gene ends were 0 bases for V and 4 bases for J; bases not matched to a gene: 5. The CDR3 has 15 residues. This CDR3 reads CASSYSGQAAYGYTF. The DNA of the CDR3 is TGTGCCAGCAGTTACTCCGGACAGGCCGCCTATGGCTACACCTTC.

This sequence joins TRBV5-1 and TRBJ1-2, with D possibly matching TRBD1 (5 bases). Germline CDR1 SGHRS, CDR2 YFSETQ. This CDR3 is built from 14 residues. Trimming left V 4 bases short and J 6 bases short, with 16 bases between. In DNA, the CDR3 is TGCGCCAGCAGCCCGGTGCGGGGGACGGATGGCTACACCTTC. Translated, it gives CASSPVRGTDGYTF.

On this clone: Different DNA sequences within this sample yield the same CDR3. The chain combines TRBV5-1 with TRBJ2-2; 10 positions agree with TRBD1. The germline CDR1 and CDR2 sequences are SGHRS and YFSETQ. The CDR3 runs 15 residues. Trimming at V came to 4 bases and at J to 3 bases, leaving 3 bases not matched to a gene. DNA for the CDR3: TGCGCCAGCAGCCGGGACAGGGGCGACACCGGGGAGCTGTTTTTT. The encoded protein is CASSRDRGDTGELFF.

This clone has more than one count but fewer than ten. This chain links TRBV5-1 with TRBJ1-2; TRBD1 matches at 11 bases. CDR3 length: 16 amino acids. Germline V gives CDR1 SGHRS, CDR2 YFSETQ. With 0 bases clipped from V and 6 bases from J, the junction kept 7 bases outside the gene matches. The CDR3 sequence: CASSLGIRTGGDGYTF. The CDR3 bases are TGCGCCAGCAGCTTGGGGATAAGGACAGGGGGCGATGGCTACACCTTC.

This chain uses TRBV15 with TRBJ1-1, with D possibly being TRBD1 (6 bases). The CDR3 consists of 12 residues. The germline gives CDR1 LNHNV, CDR2 YYDKDF (reference sequence). The ends were cut back, 3 bases at V and 5 bases at J, with 7 bases in the middle. The CDR3, as DNA: TGTGCCACCAGCAGCACAGGGACTGAAGCTTTCTTT. Translated, it gives CATSSTGTEAFF.

This clone came up once. The genes are TRBV19 and TRBJ1-1; no firm D call. Between the trimmed V and J ends, which lost 3 bases and 2 bases, there was a span of 10 bases. The CDR3 extends over 14 amino acids. Germline lookup yields CDR1 LNHDA and CDR2 SQIVND (reference sequence). The CDR3 DNA follows: TGTGCCAGTAGTATGGGCGGGGTTAACACTGAAGCTTTCTTT. Translated: CASSMGGVNTEAFF.

The chain recombines TRBV5-1 with TRBJ2-7, with a tentative D call TRBD1 (6 bases). Germline V CDR1 and CDR2: SGHRS, YFSETQ. Trimming took 0 bases from V and 2 from J, leaving 12 bases between them. This CDR3 has 15 residues. The CDR3 loop reads CASSLAGTNAYEQYF. The CDR3 nucleotides are TGCGCCAGCAGCTTGGCCGGGACAAACGCCTACGAGCAGTACTTC.